Listed below are T cell receptor beta chains from one sample, sequenced in a study of blood T cell repertoires in COVID-19. Using immunoSEQ multiplex PCR, the repertoire was profiled, and TCRdb retains in-frame clones only, with some absent. The data contain over 130,000 clones, 80% to 90% of them singletons. Sample: peripheral blood. These receptors all stem from a man in his 70s with acute or convalescent COVID-19. Both conserved end residues are part of each CDR3. The D gene is left open where the match is weak. Clone size appears in some rows only: once, few, many, or a class for an expanded clone.

clone_size j_call cdr3_length d_call v_call cdr3_nt cdr3_aa
. TRBJ2-2 14 TRBD1 TRBV3-1/TRBV3-2 TGTGCCATCGGGGGACAGGCGAACACCGGGGAGCTGTTTTTT CAIGGQANTGELFF
. TRBJ2-1 14 TRBD2 TRBV5-4 TGTGCCAGCAGGACCCCGGGACTAGCAAACGAGCAGTTCTTC CASRTPGLANEQFF
. TRBJ2-7 14 TRBD1 TRBV13 TGTGCCAGCAGCCTATCCGGGACAGCCTACGAGCAGTACTTC CASSLSGTAYEQYF
. TRBJ2-1 14 . TRBV7-2 TGTGCCAGCAGCTTACGGACAGTGCCCAATGAGCAGTTCTTC CASSLRTVPNEQFF
. TRBJ2-7 17 . TRBV3-1/TRBV3-2 TGTGCCAGCAAGGCTTTTGCTCAAGGAGGAACTACCTACGAGCAGTACTTC CASKAFAQGGTTYEQYF
. TRBJ1-5 15 . TRBV4-1 TGCGCCAGCAGCCAAGCGGGGTGGGTGGTTCAGCCCCAGCATTTT CASSQAGWVVQPQHF
. TRBJ2-3 12 . TRBV5-1 TGCGCCAGCAGCTCCCTCGCAGATACGCAGTATTTT CASSSLADTQYF
. TRBJ2-3 14 . TRBV19 TGTGCCAGTAGTATAGGAACCCAGGCAGATACGCAGTATTTT CASSIGTQADTQYF
. TRBJ2-3 15 TRBD2 TRBV28 TGTGCCAGCAGTTTGGCGGGAGGCCGCACAGATACGCAGTATTTT CASSLAGGRTDTQYF
. TRBJ1-1 13 . TRBV19 TGTGCCAGTAGTTCGCAGGTTAGCACTGAAGCTTTCTTT CASSSQVSTEAFF
. TRBJ1-1 14 . TRBV6-5 TGTGCCAGCAGGGAGGTGCGAGTGGACACTGAAGCTTTCTTT CASREVRVDTEAFF
. TRBJ2-1 15 TRBD2 TRBV6-5 TGTGCCAGCAGTTACACTAGCGAGACCTACAATGAGCAGTTCTTC CASSYTSETYNEQFF
. TRBJ2-7 15 . TRBV5-6 TGTGCCAGCAGCTTGGGAACTAAATTCTCCTACGAGCAGTACTTC CASSLGTKFSYEQYF
. TRBJ2-2 16 TRBD2 TRBV9 TGTGCCAGCAGACTGGGACTAGCGGCGAACACCGGGGAGCTGTTTTTT CASRLGLAANTGELFF
few TRBJ1-5 13 . TRBV7-6 TGTGCCAGCAGCAAACTCGACAGTGGGCCCCAGCATTTT CASSKLDSGPQHF
. TRBJ2-7 14 TRBD1 TRBV27 TGTGCCAGCAGTTCTAGGGGGCAGTCCGGCGAGCAGTACTTC CASSSRGQSGEQYF
once TRBJ1-6 14 TRBD1 TRBV30 TGTGCCTGGAGTGATAGGGGGCGGAATTCACCCCTCCACTTT CAWSDRGRNSPLHF
once TRBJ2-7 15 TRBD1 TRBV9 TGTGCCAGCAGCGTAGCAGGGGGCGCTTATTACGAGCAGTACTTC CASSVAGGAYYEQYF
. TRBJ2-2 17 TRBD2 TRBV19 TGTGCCAGTAGTATGTCTAGCGGGAAGGGAGACACCGGGGAGCTGTTTTTT CASSMSSGKGDTGELFF
. TRBJ2-1 16 TRBD1 TRBV7-2 TGTGCCAGCAGCTTAGGGGGACAGAGTAGCTACAATGAGCAGTTCTTC CASSLGGQSSYNEQFF
. TRBJ2-1 16 TRBD2 TRBV18 TGTGCCAGCTCACCCCGACTAGCGGGGCTCTACAATGAGCAGTTCTTC CASSPRLAGLYNEQFF
. TRBJ1-6 13 . TRBV28 TGTGCCAGCAGACCCGACAGAACCTCACCCCTCCACTTT CASRPDRTSPLHF
once TRBJ2-4 15 TRBD1 TRBV28 TGTGCCAGCAAAACCGGGACAGGGTCCTGGTACATTCAGTACTTC CASKTGTGSWYIQYF
. TRBJ1-5 14 . TRBV19 TGTGCCAGTAGTATAGCCCAGAGCAATCAGCCCCAGCATTTT CASSIAQSNQPQHF
. TRBJ2-2 15 . TRBV5-1 TGCGCCAGCAGCCTGGCGGAGGCGAACACCGGGGAGCTGTTTTTT CASSLAEANTGELFF
. TRBJ1-2 13 . TRBV2 TGTGCCAGCGTGGGGGGGGGATACTATGGCTACACCTTC CASVGGGYYGYTF
. TRBJ2-7 16 TRBD2 TRBV2 TGTGCCAGCAGTTCTAGACTAGCGGGACCATCCTACGAGCAGTACTTC CASSSRLAGPSYEQYF
. TRBJ2-2 13 . TRBV9 TGTGCCAGCAGCGTAGCTCGTACAGGGGAGCTGTTTTTT CASSVARTGELFF
. TRBJ2-1 18 TRBD2 TRBV15 TGTGCCACCCCCAGAGATGGACTAGCGGGAGGGCCTGACAATGAGCAGTTCTTC CATPRDGLAGGPDNEQFF
. TRBJ2-2 15 TRBD1 TRBV28 TGTGCCAGCAGTGGACAGGGGGCGGGTACCGGGGAGCTGTTTTTT CASSGQGAGTGELFF
few TRBJ1-6 14 . TRBV9 TGTGCCAGCAGCGTAGAGGCAGGGGATTCACCCCTCCACTTT CASSVEAGDSPLHF
. TRBJ2-5 15 TRBD1 TRBV28 TGTGCCAGCAGCGGAGGCGGGACAGGGGGAGAGACCCAGTACTTC CASSGGGTGGETQYF
. TRBJ2-1 16 TRBD2 TRBV4-1 TGCGCCAGCAGCCAAGCCTGGGGGGGAGGGCCGAGTGAGCAGTTCTTC CASSQAWGGGPSEQFF
. TRBJ1-4 19 TRBD1 TRBV5-1 TGCGCCAGCAGCTTGGAGGGACAGGGGGCTGGCCTAGCTAATGAAAAACTGTTTTTT CASSLEGQGAGLANEKLFF
. TRBJ2-6 15 . TRBV14 TGTGCCAGCAGCCAGACGCAGGCTGGGGCCAACGTCCTGACTTTC CASSQTQAGANVLTF
. TRBJ1-2 16 TRBD1 TRBV6-5 TGTGCCAGCAGTTACTCACCGACAGGGTCGAACTATGGCTACACCTTC CASSYSPTGSNYGYTF
once TRBJ1-4 15 . TRBV6-6 TGTGCCAGCAGTCAGACAGGTGCAACTAATGAAAAACTGTTTTTT CASSQTGATNEKLFF
. TRBJ2-7 13 . TRBV4-1 TGCGCCAGCAGCCAACTAGCCTTCTACGAGCAGTACTTC CASSQLAFYEQYF
. TRBJ2-7 14 . TRBV6-1 TGTGCCAGCAGTGAAGATAAGCAGGGTTACGAGCAGTACTTC CASSEDKQGYEQYF
. TRBJ1-1 12 . TRBV6-5 TGTGCCAGCAGTTACCTTGGGGAGTCGGCTTTCTTT CASSYLGESAFF
. TRBJ2-1 16 . TRBV7-8 TGTGCCAGCAGCCCAGAGAGGAGCGTCTCCTACAATGAGCAGTTCTTC CASSPERSVSYNEQFF
. TRBJ2-1 14 TRBD1 TRBV28 TGTGCCAGCAGTTTAGCGGACAGGGCGAATGAGCAGTTCTTC CASSLADRANEQFF
. TRBJ2-5 15 TRBD1 TRBV11-3 TGTGCCAGCAGCGCAAGCGGACAGGGGCAAGAGACCCAGTACTTC CASSASGQGQETQYF
. TRBJ2-7 15 . TRBV5-1 TGCGCCAGCAGCTTGGCCCTAGGGGGATCCTACGAGCAGTACTTC CASSLALGGSYEQYF
. TRBJ1-4 15 TRBD1 TRBV28 TGTGCCAGCACCAGAGGGACAGGGGAATTCGAAAAACTGTTTTTT CASTRGTGEFEKLFF
. TRBJ1-5 13 TRBD1 TRBV2 TGTGCCAGCAGCGGACAGGGGGATCAGCCCCAGCATTTT CASSGQGDQPQHF
. TRBJ1-1 13 TRBD1 TRBV6-5 TGTGCCAGCAGTACAGGGGCGAGGGCTGAAGCTTTCTTT CASSTGARAEAFF
. TRBJ2-7 16 TRBD1 TRBV5-6 TGTGCCAGCAGCCGGGGGACAGGGGGCCTATCCTACGAGCAGTACTTC CASSRGTGGLSYEQYF
. TRBJ1-3 15 TRBD1 TRBV10-3 TGTGCCATCAGCAAGACAGGGTCAGGTGGAAACACCATATATTTT CAISKTGSGGNTIYF
. TRBJ2-1 18 TRBD2 TRBV7-6 TGTGCCAGCAGCTTAGAACTAGCGGGAGGAAGCTCCTACAATGAGCAGTTCTTC CASSLELAGGSSYNEQFF
. TRBJ2-7 13 . TRBV12-3/TRBV12-4 TGTGCCAGCAGGCTAGGACAGTCCCACGAGCAGTACTTC CASRLGQSHEQYF
. TRBJ2-1 14 TRBD2 TRBV5-6 TGTGCCAGCAGCTTGCTAGCGGGAGGAGATGAGCAGTTCTTC CASSLLAGGDEQFF
. TRBJ2-2 14 TRBD2 TRBV28 TGTGCCAGCAGTTTACGGGGGGGCACCGGGGAGCTGTTTTTT CASSLRGGTGELFF
once TRBJ2-3 14 TRBD1 TRBV5-6 TGTGCCAGCAGCAAGGGACAGAGCACAGATACGCAGTATTTT CASSKGQSTDTQYF
. TRBJ2-5 16 . TRBV5-1 TGCGCCAGCAGCTTGGGGGCAGGGATGGATTTGGAGACCCAGTACTTC CASSLGAGMDLETQYF